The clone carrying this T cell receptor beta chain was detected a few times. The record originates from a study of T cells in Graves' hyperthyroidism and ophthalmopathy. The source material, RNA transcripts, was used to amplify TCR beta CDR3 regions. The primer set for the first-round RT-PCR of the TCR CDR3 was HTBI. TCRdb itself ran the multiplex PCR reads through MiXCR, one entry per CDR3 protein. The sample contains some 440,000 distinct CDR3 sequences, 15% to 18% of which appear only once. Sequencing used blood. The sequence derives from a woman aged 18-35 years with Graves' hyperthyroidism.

CDR3: CASSQDVGQGRRKLFF. Here the CDR3 DNA reads TGCGCCAGCAGCCAAGACGTGGGACAGGGGCGTCGGAAACTGTTTTTT. The chain recombines TRBV4-1 with TRBJ1-4; 10 bases line up with TRBD1. This CDR3 has 16 amino acids. Losses at the gene ends were 0 bases for V and 11 bases for J; bases not matched to a gene: 9. The germline V gene encodes CDR1 MGHRA and CDR2 YSYEKL.